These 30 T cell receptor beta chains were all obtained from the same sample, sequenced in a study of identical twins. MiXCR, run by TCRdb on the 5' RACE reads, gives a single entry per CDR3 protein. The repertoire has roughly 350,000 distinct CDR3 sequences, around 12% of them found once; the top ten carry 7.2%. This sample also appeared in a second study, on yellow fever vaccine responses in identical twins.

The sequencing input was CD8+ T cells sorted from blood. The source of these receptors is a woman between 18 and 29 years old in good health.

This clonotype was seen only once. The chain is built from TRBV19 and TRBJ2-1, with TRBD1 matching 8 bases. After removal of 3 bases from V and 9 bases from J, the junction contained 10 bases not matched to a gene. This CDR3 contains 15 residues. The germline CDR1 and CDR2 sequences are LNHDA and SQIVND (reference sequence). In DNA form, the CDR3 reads TGTGCCAGTAGTATGTCCGGGACAGGAACCATTGAGCAGTTCTTC. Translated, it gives CASSMSGTGTIEQFF.

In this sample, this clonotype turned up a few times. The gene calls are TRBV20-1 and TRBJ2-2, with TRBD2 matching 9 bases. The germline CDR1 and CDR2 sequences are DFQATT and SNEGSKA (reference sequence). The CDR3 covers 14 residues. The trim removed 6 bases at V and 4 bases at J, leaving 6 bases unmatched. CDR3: CSAVSSGITGELFF. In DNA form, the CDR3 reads TGCAGTGCGGTTTCTAGCGGGATCACCGGGGAGCTGTTTTTT.

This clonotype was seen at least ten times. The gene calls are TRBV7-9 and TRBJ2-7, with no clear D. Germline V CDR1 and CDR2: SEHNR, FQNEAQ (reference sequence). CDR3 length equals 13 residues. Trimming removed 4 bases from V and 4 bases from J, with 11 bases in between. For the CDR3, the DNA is TGTGCCAGCAGCTCCTCCCCTTCGTACGAGCAGTACTTC. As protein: CASSSSPSYEQYF.

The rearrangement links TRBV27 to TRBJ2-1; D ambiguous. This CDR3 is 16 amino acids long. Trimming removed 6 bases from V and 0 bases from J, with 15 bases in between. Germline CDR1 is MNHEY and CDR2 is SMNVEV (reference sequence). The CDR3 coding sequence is TGTGCCAGCAGGGTAGGACCCCAGAGCTCCTACAATGAGCAGTTCTTC. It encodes CASRVGPQSSYNEQFF.

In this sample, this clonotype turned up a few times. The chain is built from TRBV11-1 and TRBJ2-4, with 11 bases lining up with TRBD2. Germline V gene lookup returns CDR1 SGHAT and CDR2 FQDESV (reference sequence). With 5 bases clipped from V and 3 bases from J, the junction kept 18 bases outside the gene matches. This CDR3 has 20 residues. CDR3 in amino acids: CASSPIAGGPKHGVKNIQYF. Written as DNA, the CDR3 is TGTGCCAGCAGCCCAATAGCGGGAGGGCCGAAACACGGGGTCAAAAACATTCAGTACTTC.

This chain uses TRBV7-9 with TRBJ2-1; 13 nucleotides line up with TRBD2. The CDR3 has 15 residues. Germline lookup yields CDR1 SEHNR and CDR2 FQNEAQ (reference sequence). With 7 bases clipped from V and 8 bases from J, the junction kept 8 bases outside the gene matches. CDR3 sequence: CASNLRLAGGDEQFF. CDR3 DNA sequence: TGTGCCAGCAACCTTCGACTAGCGGGAGGAGATGAGCAGTTCTTC.

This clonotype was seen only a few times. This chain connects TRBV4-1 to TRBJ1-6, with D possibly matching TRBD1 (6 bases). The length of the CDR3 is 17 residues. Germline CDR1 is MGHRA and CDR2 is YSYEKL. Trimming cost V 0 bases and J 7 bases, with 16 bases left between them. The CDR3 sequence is CASSQEGPGVENSPLHF. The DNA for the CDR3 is TGCGCCAGCAGCCAAGAAGGCCCAGGGGTAGAGAATTCACCCCTCCACTTT.

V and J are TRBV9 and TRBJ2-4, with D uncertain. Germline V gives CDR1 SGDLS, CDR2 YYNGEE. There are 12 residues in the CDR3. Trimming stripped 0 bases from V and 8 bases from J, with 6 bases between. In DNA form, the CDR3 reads TGTGCCAGCAGCGTAGATCAGTACATTCAGTACTTC. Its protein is CASSVDQYIQYF.

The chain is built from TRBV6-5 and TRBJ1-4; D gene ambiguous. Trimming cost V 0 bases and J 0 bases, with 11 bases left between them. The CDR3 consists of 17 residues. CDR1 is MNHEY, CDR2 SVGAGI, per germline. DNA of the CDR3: TGTGCCAGCAGTTACTCGAAGGGCCCTGCAACTAATGAAAAACTGTTTTTT. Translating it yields CASSYSKGPATNEKLFF.

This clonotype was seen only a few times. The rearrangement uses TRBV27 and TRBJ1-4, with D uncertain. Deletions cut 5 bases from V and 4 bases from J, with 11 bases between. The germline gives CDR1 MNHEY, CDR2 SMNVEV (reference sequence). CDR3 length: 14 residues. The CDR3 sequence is CASSPLALNEKLFF. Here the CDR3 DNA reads TGTGCCAGCAGTCCTCTCGCGCTTAATGAAAAACTGTTTTTT.

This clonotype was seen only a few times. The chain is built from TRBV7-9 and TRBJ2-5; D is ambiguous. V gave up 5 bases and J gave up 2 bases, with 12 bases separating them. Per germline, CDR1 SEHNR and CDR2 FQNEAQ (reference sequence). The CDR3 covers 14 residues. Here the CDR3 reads CASSTETQQETQYF. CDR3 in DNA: TGTGCCAGCAGCACCGAAACACAACAAGAGACCCAGTACTTC.

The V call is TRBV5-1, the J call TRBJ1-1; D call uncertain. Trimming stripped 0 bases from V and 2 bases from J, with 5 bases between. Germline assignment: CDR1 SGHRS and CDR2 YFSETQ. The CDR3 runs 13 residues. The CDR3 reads CASSLVFNTEAFF. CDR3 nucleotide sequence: TGCGCCAGCAGCTTGGTCTTCAACACTGAAGCTTTCTTT.

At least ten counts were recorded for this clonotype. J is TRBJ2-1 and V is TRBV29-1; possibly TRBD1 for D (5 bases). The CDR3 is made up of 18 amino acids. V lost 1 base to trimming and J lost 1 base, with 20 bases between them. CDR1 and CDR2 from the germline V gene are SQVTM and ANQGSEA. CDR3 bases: TGCAGCGTTGAAGGGGTGTGGATCAGGGCTTGGTCCTACAATGAGCAGTTCTTC. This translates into CSVEGVWIRAWSYNEQFF.

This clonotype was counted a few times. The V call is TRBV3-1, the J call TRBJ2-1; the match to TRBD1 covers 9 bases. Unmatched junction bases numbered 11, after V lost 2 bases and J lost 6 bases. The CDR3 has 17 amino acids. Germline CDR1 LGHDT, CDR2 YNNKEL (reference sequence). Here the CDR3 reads CASSQKSPGQGFNEQFF. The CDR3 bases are TGTGCCAGCAGCCAAAAAAGTCCGGGACAGGGTTTCAATGAGCAGTTCTTC.

CDR3 amino acids: CASSLGSAMNTEAFF. CDR3 bases: TGTGCCAGCAGCTTAGGGAGTGCGATGAACACTGAAGCTTTCTTT. The V and J genes are TRBV7-8 and TRBJ1-1; D unclear. CDR1 and CDR2 (germline): SGHVS, FQNEAQ. CDR3 length equals 15 residues. V shed 1 base and J shed 0 bases, with 9 bases lying between them.

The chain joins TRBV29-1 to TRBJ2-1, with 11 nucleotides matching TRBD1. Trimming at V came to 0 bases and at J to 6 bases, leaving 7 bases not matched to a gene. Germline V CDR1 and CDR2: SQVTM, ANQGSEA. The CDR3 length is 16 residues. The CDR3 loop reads CSVEDIKGTGGNEQFF. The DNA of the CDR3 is TGCAGCGTTGAAGATATTAAGGGGACAGGGGGCAATGAGCAGTTCTTC.

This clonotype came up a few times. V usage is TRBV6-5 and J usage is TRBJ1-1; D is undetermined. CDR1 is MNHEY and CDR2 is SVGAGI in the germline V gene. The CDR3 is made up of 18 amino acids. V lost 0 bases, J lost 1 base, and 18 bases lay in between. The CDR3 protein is CASSYSDSRAGGNTEAFF. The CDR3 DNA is TGTGCCAGCAGTTACTCGGATTCACGGGCCGGAGGGAACACTGAAGCTTTCTTT.

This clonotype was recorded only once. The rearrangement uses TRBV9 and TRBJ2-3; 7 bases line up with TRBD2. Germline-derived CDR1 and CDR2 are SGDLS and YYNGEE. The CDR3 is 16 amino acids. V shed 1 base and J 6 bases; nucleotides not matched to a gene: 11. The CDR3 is CASSVWDSGRGDTQYF. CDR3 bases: TGTGCCAGCAGCGTATGGGATAGCGGGCGGGGGGATACGCAGTATTTT.

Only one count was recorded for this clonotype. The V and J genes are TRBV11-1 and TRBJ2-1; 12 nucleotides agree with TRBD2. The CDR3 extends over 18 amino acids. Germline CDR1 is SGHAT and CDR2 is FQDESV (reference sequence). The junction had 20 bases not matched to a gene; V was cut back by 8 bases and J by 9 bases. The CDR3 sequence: CASDPTGGPSGGVFEQFF. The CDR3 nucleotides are TGTGCCAGCGACCCAACCGGGGGCCCTAGCGGGGGGGTATTTGAGCAGTTCTTC.

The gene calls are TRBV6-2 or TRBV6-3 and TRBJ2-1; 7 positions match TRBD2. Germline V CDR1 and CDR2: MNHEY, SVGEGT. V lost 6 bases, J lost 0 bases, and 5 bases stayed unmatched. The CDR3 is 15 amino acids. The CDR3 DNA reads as TGTGCCAGCAGCCCGCGGGAGATCTCCTACAATGAGCAGTTCTTC. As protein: CASSPREISYNEQFF.

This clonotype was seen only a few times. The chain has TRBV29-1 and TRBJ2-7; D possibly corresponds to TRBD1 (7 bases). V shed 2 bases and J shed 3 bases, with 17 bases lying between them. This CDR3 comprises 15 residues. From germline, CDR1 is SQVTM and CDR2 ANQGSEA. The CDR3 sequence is CSVELAGQHFYEQYF. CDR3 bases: TGCAGCGTTGAATTGGCGGGACAGCATTTCTACGAGCAGTACTTC.

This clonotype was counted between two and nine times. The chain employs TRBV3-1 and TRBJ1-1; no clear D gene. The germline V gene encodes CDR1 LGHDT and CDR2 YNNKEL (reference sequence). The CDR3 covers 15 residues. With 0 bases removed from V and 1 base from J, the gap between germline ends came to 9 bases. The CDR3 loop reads CASSQEFGSNTEAFF. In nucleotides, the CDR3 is TGTGCCAGCAGCCAAGAGTTCGGATCGAACACTGAAGCTTTCTTT.

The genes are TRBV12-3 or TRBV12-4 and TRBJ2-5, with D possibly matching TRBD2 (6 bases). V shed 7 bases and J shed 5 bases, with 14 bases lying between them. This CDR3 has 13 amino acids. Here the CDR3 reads CASTAGTVETQYF. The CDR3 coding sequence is TGTGCCAGCACCGCGGGGACGGTCGAGACCCAGTACTTC.

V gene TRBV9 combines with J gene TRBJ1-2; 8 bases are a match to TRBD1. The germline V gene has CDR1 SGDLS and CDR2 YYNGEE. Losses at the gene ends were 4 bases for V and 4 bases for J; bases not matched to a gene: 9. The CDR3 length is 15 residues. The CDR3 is CASSPRQGSVYGYTF. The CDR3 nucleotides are TGTGCCAGCAGCCCAAGACAGGGGTCGGTCTATGGCTACACCTTC.

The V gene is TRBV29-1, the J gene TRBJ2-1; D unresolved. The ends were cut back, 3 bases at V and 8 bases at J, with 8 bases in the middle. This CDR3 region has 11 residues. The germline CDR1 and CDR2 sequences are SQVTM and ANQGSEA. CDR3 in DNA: TGCAGCGTTGAGAGGTCCTATGAGCAGTTCTTC. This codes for CSVERSYEQFF.

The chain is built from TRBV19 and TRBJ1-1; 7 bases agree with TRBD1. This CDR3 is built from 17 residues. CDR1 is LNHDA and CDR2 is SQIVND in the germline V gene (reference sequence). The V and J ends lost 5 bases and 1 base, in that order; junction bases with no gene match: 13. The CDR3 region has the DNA TGTGCCAGTAGTCCGCTTTACAGGGGAATAACGAACACTGAAGCTTTCTTT. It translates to CASSPLYRGITNTEAFF.

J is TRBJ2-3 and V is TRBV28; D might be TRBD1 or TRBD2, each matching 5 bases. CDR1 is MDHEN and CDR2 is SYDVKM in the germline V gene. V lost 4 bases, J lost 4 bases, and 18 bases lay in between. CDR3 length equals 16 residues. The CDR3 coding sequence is TGTGCCAGCAGTTCCGCCTTGGGGACGGGTGCAGATACGCAGTATTTT. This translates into CASSSALGTGADTQYF.

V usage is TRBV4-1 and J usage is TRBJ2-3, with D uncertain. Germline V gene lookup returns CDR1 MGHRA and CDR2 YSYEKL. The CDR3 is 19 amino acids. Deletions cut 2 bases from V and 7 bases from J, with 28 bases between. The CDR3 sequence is CASSQLPPLAENPVNTQYF. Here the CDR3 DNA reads TGCGCCAGCAGCCAATTACCCCCACTCGCGGAGAACCCCGTGAATACGCAGTATTTT.

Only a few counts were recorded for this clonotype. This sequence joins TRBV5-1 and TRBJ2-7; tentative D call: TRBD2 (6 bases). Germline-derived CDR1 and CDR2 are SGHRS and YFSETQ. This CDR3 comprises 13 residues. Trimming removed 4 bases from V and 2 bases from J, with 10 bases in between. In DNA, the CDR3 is TGCGCCAGCAGCGCGGGACCTACCTACGAGCAGTACTTC. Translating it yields CASSAGPTYEQYF.

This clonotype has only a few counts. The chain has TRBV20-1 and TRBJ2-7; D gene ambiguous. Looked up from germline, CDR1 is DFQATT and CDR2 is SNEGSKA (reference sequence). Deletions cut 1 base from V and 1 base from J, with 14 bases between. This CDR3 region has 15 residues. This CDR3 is CSARVPASYSYEQYF. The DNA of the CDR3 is TGCAGTGCTAGAGTGCCGGCCTCTTATTCCTACGAGCAGTACTTC.